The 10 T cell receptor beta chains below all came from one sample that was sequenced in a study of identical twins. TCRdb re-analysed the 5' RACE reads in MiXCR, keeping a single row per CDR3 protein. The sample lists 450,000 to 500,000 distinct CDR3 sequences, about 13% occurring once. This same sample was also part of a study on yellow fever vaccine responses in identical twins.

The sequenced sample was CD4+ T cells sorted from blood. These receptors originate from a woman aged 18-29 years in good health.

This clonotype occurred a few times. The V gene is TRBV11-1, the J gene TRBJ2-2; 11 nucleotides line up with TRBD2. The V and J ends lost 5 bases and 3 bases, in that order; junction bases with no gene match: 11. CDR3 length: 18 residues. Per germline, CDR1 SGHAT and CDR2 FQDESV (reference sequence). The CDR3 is CASSPTSGGARDTGELFF. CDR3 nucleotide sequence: TGTGCCAGCAGCCCAACTAGCGGGGGAGCTCGGGACACCGGGGAGCTGTTTTTT.

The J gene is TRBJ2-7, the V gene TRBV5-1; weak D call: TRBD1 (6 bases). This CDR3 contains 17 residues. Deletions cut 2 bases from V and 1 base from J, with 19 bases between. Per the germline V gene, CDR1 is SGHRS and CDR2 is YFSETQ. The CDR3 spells CASSLGFLGAKSYEQYF. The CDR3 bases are TGCGCCAGCAGCTTAGGCTTTTTGGGGGCAAAGTCCTACGAGCAGTACTTC.

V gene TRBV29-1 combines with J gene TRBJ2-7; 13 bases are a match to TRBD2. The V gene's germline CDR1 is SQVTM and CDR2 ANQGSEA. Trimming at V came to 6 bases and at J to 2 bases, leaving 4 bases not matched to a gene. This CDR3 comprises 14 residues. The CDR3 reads CSVGTSGAPYEQYF. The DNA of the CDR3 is TGCAGCGTGGGGACTAGCGGGGCCCCCTACGAGCAGTACTTC.

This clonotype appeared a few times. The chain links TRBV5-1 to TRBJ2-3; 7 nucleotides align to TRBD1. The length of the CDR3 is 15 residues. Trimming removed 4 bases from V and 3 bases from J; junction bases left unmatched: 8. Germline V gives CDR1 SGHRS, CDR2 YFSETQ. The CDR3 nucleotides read TGCGCCAGCAGCGTCACAGGGGTTTGGACAGATACGCAGTATTTT. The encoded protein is CASSVTGVWTDTQYF.

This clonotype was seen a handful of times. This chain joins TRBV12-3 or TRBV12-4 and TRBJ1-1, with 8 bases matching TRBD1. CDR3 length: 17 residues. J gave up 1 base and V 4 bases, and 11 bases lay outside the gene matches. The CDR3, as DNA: TGTGCCAGCAGTTCCCAGGACAGGGTGAGGCCGAACACTGAAGCTTTCTTT. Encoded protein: CASSSQDRVRPNTEAFF.

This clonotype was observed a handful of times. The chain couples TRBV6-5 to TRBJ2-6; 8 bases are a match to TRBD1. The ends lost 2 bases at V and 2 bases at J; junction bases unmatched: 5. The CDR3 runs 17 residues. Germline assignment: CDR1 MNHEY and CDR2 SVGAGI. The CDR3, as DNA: TGTGCCAGCAGTTACATCCAGGGGGCCACTGGGGCCAACGTCCTGACTTTC. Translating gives CASSYIQGATGANVLTF.

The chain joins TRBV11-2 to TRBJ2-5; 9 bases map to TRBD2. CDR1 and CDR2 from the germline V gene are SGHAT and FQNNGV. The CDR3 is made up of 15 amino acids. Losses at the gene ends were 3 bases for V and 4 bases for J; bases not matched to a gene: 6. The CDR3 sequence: CASSFLLAGIETQYF. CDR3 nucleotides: TGTGCCAGCAGCTTTTTGCTAGCGGGAATAGAGACCCAGTACTTC.

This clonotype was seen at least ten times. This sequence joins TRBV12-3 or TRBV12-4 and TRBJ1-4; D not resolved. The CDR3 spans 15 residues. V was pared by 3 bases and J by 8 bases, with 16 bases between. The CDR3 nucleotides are TGTGCCAGCAGTTTCCAGTCAGGTGTTGGCGAAAAACTGTTTTTT. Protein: CASSFQSGVGEKLFF.

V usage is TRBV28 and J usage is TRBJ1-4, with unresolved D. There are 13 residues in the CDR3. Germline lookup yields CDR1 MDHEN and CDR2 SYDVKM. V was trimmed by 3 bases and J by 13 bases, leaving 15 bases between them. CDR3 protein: CASSFGEGLRLFF. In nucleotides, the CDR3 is TGTGCCAGCAGTTTTGGGGAGGGTTTAAGACTGTTTTTT.

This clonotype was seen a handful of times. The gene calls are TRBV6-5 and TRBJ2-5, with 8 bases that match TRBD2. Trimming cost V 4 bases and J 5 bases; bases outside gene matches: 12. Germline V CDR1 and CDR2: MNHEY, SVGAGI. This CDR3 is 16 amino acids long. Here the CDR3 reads CASSLTTGGVEETQYF. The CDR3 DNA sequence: TGTGCCAGCAGTTTAACCACGGGGGGGGTTGAGGAGACCCAGTACTTC.